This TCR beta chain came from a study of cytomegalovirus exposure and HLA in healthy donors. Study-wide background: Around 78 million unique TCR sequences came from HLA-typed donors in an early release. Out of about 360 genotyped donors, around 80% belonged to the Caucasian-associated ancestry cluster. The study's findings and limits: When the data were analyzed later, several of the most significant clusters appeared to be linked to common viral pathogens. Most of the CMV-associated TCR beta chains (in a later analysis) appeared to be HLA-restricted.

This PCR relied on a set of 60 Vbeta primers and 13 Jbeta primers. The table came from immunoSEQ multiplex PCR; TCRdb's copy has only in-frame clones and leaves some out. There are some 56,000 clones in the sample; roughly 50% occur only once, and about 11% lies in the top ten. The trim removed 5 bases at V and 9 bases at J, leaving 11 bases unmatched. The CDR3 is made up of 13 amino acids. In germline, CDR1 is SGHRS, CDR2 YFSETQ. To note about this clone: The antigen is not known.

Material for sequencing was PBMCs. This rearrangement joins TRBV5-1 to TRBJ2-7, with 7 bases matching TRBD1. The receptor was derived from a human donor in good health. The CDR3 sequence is CASSRTGPAGQYF. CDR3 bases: TGCGCCAGCAGTCGGACAGGTCCGGCAGGGCAGTACTTC.